This T cell receptor beta chain was documented in a study of identical twins. Study outcomes and limitations: In beta out-of-frame sequences, the excess sharing between twins was weaker. Where out-of-frame alpha sequences were twin-shared, they showed excess low generation probability. Conclusions relied on cross-sectional statistical analysis, not following the same donors.

This clonotype was observed many times. Antigen: not known. The CDR3 sequence is 15 residues long. Germline-derived CDR1 and CDR2 are SGDLS and YYNGEE. Between the trimmed V and J ends, which lost 0 bases and 0 bases, there was a span of 7 bases. TCRdb reprocessed the 5' RACE reads with MiXCR, giving one entry per CDR3 protein. This table holds about 240,000 distinct CDR3 sequences, 7% to 8.5% found once. These data are also associated with another study on yellow fever vaccine responses in identical twins.

This receptor was identified in a woman aged 18 to 35 in good health. Material: CD8+ T cells sorted from blood. This chain connects TRBV9 to TRBJ2-1, with D possibly matching TRBD2 (6 bases). CDR3 residues: CASSVAGGSYNEQFF. CDR3 nucleotides: TGTGCCAGCAGCGTAGCCGGGGGCTCCTACAATGAGCAGTTCTTC. The full variable domain, completed using reference TRBV9 and TRBJ2-1, is DSGVTQTPKHLITATGQRVTLRCSPRSGDLSVYWYQQSLDQGLQFLIQYYNGEERAKGNILERFSAQQFPDLHSELNLSSLELGDSALYFCASSVAGGSYNEQFFGPGTRLTVL.